The next 10 T cell receptor beta chains were all read from a single sample in a study of shared T cell receptors in the human thymus. Sequenced by immunoSEQ multiplex PCR; TCRdb stores in-frame clones only, minus some. In the table there are around 340,000 clones, 95% of which are singletons. The sequencing input was thymocytes. The receptors stem from a human donor.

The chain has TRBV11-3 and TRBJ2-1, with unresolved D. The length of the CDR3 is 14 residues. Germline assignment: CDR1 SGHNT and CDR2 YENEEA. Trimming cost V 4 bases and J 8 bases, with 15 bases left between them. DNA of the CDR3: TGTGCCAGCAGCTCAACGGACCGTACGTATGAGCAGTTCTTC. It yields the protein CASSSTDRTYEQFF.

The chain is built from TRBV19 and TRBJ1-1, with D possibly being TRBD1 (6 bases). Trimming removed 7 bases at V and 5 bases at J, with 20 bases between. The CDR3 sequence is 15 residues long. Per germline, CDR1 LNHDA and CDR2 SQIVND (reference sequence). CDR3: CASTSGAGGRTEAFF. CDR3 in DNA: TGTGCCAGTACCTCCGGCGCGGGGGGCCGGACTGAAGCTTTCTTT.

This chain links TRBV7-2 with TRBJ2-7; TRBD2 agrees at 11 bases. Germline assignment: CDR1 SGHTA and CDR2 FQGNSA. The length of the CDR3 is 14 residues. V trimming: 2 bases; J trimming: 3 bases; junction bases outside the gene matches: 0. The CDR3 reads CASSLLAGGYEQYF. The CDR3 nucleotides read TGTGCCAGCAGCTTACTAGCGGGAGGCTACGAGCAGTACTTC.

V gene TRBV27 combines with J gene TRBJ2-7, with D possibly TRBD1 on 7 matching bases. The germline V gene encodes CDR1 MNHEY and CDR2 SMNVEV (reference sequence). The CDR3 length is 15 residues. V was shortened by 7 bases and J by 0 bases, with 16 bases between the two germline ends. CDR3 DNA: TGTGCCAGCACCCAGGGGGGCAGGGACTCCTACGAGCAGTACTTC. It is translated as CASTQGGRDSYEQYF.

The chain has TRBV10-1 and TRBJ2-1, with D tentatively TRBD1 (5 bases). The CDR3 runs to 14 residues. CDR1 and CDR2 (germline): WNHNN, SYGVQD (reference sequence). Trimming took 3 bases from V and 3 from J, leaving 9 bases between them. The CDR3 DNA sequence: TGCGCCAGCAGTGACAGGGCTATCTACAATGAGCAGTTCTTC. This translates into CASSDRAIYNEQFF.

This chain links TRBV10-3 with TRBJ1-2; D is undetermined. Trimming took 6 bases from V and 4 from J, leaving 12 bases between them. Germline V gene data show CDR1 as ENHRY and CDR2 as SYGVKD. CDR3 length: 13 residues. The CDR3 sequence is CAIRPGVLYGYTF. CDR3 DNA: TGTGCCATCAGGCCTGGGGTTCTCTATGGCTACACCTTC.

CDR3 nucleotides: TGTGCCAGCAGTGACCTCAGGGCGGGGATGAACACTGAAGCTTTCTTT. Protein product: CASSDLRAGMNTEAFF. This chain joins TRBV2 and TRBJ1-1, with a possible D match to TRBD1 (5 bases). Germline CDR1 is SNHLY and CDR2 is FYNNEI. V lost 3 bases and J lost 0, with 14 bases in between. CDR3 length equals 16 residues.

This chain connects TRBV6-5 to TRBJ2-3; 7 bases agree with TRBD2. Germline V gives CDR1 MNHEY, CDR2 SVGAGI. CDR3 length: 16 amino acids. The V segment lost 2 bases and the J segment 3 bases; nucleotides outside the gene matches: 8. The CDR3 DNA reads as TGTGCCAGCAGTTACGGTACTAGCGTAAGGACAGATACGCAGTATTTT. Residues: CASSYGTSVRTDTQYF.

This clone was counted a single time. CDR3 nucleotide sequence: TGTGCCAGCAGTCCCTACCGAGGGGTCCTAGTATACAATGAGCAGTTCTTC. Translating gives CASSPYRGVLVYNEQFF. The chain joins TRBV27 to TRBJ2-1; perhaps D is TRBD1 or TRBD2 (5 bases each). Germline lookup yields CDR1 MNHEY and CDR2 SMNVEV (reference sequence). V was clipped by 5 bases and J by 4 bases, with 21 bases between them. This CDR3 comprises 17 residues.

The chain uses TRBV27 and TRBJ1-1; D is undetermined. V was cut by 8 bases and J by 4 bases, with 14 bases left in between. From germline, CDR1 is MNHEY and CDR2 SMNVEV (reference sequence). This CDR3 comprises 13 residues. CDR3 region: CASGLMGSTEAFF. The CDR3 nucleotides read TGTGCCAGCGGGTTGATGGGGAGCACTGAAGCTTTCTTT.